The clone carrying this T cell receptor (beta chain) was detected only a few times. Authors' data handling: Amplification with reference gene primers provided the estimates of nucleated cell counts. The protocol was immunoSEQ multiplex PCR, while the TCRdb copy is restricted to in-frame clones and leaves out a portion. V and J calls and clone size are given by that table; D and trimming were obtained from the DNA. The sample shows some 400,000 clones, approximately 90% of them seen only once. The data were obtained in a study of blood T cell repertoires in COVID-19. Overall study: Sources were T cells, B-cell-depleted T cells, or PBMCs; the material itself was cDNA or gDNA.

Germline V gene sequence: CDR1 LGHDT, CDR2 YNNKEL (reference sequence). The germline V and J ends were trimmed by 8 bases and 6 bases, with 11 bases remaining between them. The CDR3 has 11 residues. The source material was PBMCs or T cells enriched from blood (not recorded which). The J gene is TRBJ2-7, the V gene TRBV3-1 (or the pseudogene TRBV3-2), with D possibly matching TRBD1 (6 bases). The origin of this receptor is a man aged 25-45 years who had recovered from COVID-19. For the CDR3, the DNA is TGTGCCAGCCAGGGGAACCTCGAGCAGTACTTC. Translated: CASQGNLEQYF.